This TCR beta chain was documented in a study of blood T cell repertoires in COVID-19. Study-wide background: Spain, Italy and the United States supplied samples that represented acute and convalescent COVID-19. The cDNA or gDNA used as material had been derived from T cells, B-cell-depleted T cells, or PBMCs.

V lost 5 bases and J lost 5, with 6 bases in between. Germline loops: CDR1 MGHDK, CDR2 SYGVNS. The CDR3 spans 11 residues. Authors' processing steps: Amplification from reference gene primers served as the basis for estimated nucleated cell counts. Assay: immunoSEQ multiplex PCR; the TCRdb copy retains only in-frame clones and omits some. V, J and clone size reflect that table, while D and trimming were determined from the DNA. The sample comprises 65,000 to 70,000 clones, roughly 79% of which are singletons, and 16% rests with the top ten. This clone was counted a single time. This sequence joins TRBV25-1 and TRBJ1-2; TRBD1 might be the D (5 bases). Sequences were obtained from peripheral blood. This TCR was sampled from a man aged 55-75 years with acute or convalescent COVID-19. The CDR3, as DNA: TGTGCCAGCAGTCAGGGTTATGGCTACACCTTC. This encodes CASSQGYGYTF.